This is a list of T cell receptor beta chains from one sample in a study of shared clonotypes between healthy human individuals. TCRdb keeps only in-frame clones here, not all; method: immunoSEQ multiplex PCR. The sample carries over a million clones, around 97% recorded once. Input material: naive CD4+ T cells sorted from blood. The receptors were gathered from a man under 40 in good health. The CDR3 runs from the conserved cysteine through the conserved F or W. The D gene is left open where the match is weak. Size is omitted from some rows. Given values are once, few, many or a class for expanded clones.

clone_size	j_call	v_call	d_call	cdr3_nt	cdr3_aa
.	TRBJ1-5	TRBV28	TRBD1	TGTGCCAGCACCCCTGGACAGGGCAGTCAGCCCCAGCATTTT	CASTPGQGSQPQHF
.	TRBJ2-7	TRBV10-3	TRBD1	TGTGCCTCGACGACAGGGGCTAGCTACGAGCAGTACTTC	CASTTGASYEQYF
.	TRBJ2-2	TRBV4-3	.	TGCGCCAGCAGCCAAGATGAGAGCGTTACCGGGGAGCTGTTTTTT	CASSQDESVTGELFF
.	TRBJ1-4	TRBV5-1	.	TGCGCCAGCAGCTTGCGGCTGGGACGGAACCCGCCCGAAAAACTGTTTTTT	CASSLRLGRNPPEKLFF
.	TRBJ2-1	TRBV28	.	TGTGCCAGCAGTTTACAGGTCCTTGAGCAGTTCTTC	CASSLQVLEQFF
.	TRBJ2-4	TRBV29-1	.	TGCAGCGTTGAAGGGGCCAGTAAAAACATTCAGTACTTC	CSVEGASKNIQYF
.	TRBJ2-5	TRBV7-9	.	TGTGCCAGCAGCTTGACCGCCGTAGAGACCCAGTACTTC	CASSLTAVETQYF
.	TRBJ2-7	TRBV6-5	.	TGTGCCAGCAGTCAGACAGGTTACTCCTACGAGCAGTACTTC	CASSQTGYSYEQYF
.	TRBJ1-3	TRBV7-2	TRBD1	TGTGCCAGCAGCTTAGCGCCGGCCAGGGGGCTGTCTGGAAACACCATATATTTT	CASSLAPARGLSGNTIYF
.	TRBJ2-1	TRBV5-1	.	TGCGCCAGCAGCCAGCGGCAGGGGCCCTACAATGAGCAGTTCTTC	CASSQRQGPYNEQFF
once	TRBJ1-1	TRBV7-2	.	TGTGCCAGCAGCTTAGTTAAGGGTGCGCTCGCTGAAGCTTTCTTT	CASSLVKGALAEAFF
.	TRBJ2-7	TRBV18	TRBD1	TGTGCCAGCTCGGACAGGGGGCCCTACGAGCAGTACTTC	CASSDRGPYEQYF
.	TRBJ1-1	TRBV5-8	TRBD1	TGTGCCAGCAGCTTGCGTAGATCGGGACAGTCGAACACTGAAGCTTTCTTT	CASSLRRSGQSNTEAFF
.	TRBJ2-7	TRBV10-1	.	TGCGCCAGCAGTGAGTCGGCTTTGGGGAAGGGCGAGCAGTACTTC	CASSESALGKGEQYF
.	TRBJ1-2	TRBV28	TRBD1	TGTGCCAGCAGCAGTCCGGGGACAGCGGGTGGCTACACCTTC	CASSSPGTAGGYTF
once	TRBJ2-5	TRBV6-5	.	TGTGCCAGCAGGAGTTGGACGGACATCGAGACCCAGTACTTC	CASRSWTDIETQYF
.	TRBJ2-1	TRBV10-1	TRBD2	TGCGCCAGCAGTCCGTTAGCGGGTCCTTCCTACAATGAGCAGTTCTTC	CASSPLAGPSYNEQFF
.	TRBJ2-2	TRBV5-1	.	TGCGCCAGCAGCTTGGGGCAGGGCGGCACCGGGGAGCTGTTTTTT	CASSLGQGGTGELFF
.	TRBJ2-3	TRBV11-3	TRBD1	TGTGCCAGCAGCTGGGGACAGGGTGCCTCCGATACGCAGTATTTT	CASSWGQGASDTQYF
.	TRBJ2-4	TRBV5-1	.	TGCGCCAGCAGCTTGGAGGGGAACATAGCCAAAAACATTCAGTACTTC	CASSLEGNIAKNIQYF
.	TRBJ2-7	TRBV10-3	TRBD1	TGTGCCATCAGTGAGGATCAGGACAGGGTTTCCTACGAGCAGTACTTC	CAISEDQDRVSYEQYF
.	TRBJ2-7	TRBV6-1	TRBD2	TGTGCCAGCAGTTTTAGACTAGCGGGAAACTACGAGCAGTACTTC	CASSFRLAGNYEQYF
once	TRBJ2-1	TRBV29-1	TRBD1	TGCAGCGCTGGGACAGGGGCCTACAATGAGCAGTTCTTC	CSAGTGAYNEQFF
.	TRBJ2-3	TRBV5-1	.	TGCGCCAGCAGCCTGGGAAGAGCGACTAGCACAGATACGCAGTATTTT	CASSLGRATSTDTQYF
.	TRBJ2-5	TRBV10-2	.	TGCGCCAGCTCGGACAGCCGGGAGACCCAGTACTTC	CASSDSRETQYF
.	TRBJ2-5	TRBV30	TRBD1	TGTGCCTGGAGTGTACTTCGGACAGGACGCGGCCAAGAGACCCAGTACTTC	CAWSVLRTGRGQETQYF
.	TRBJ2-7	TRBV5-1	.	TGCGCCAGCAGCCTCCTCCCCGGGCAGGTCTACGAGCAGTACTTC	CASSLLPGQVYEQYF
.	TRBJ2-1	TRBV9	TRBD2	TGTGCCAGCAGCGTAGGCGGGCGGGAGGGCTCCTACAATGAGCAGTTCTTC	CASSVGGREGSYNEQFF
.	TRBJ1-2	TRBV18	.	TGTGCCAGCTCACCAATGGGGTTCGACTATGGCTACACCTTC	CASSPMGFDYGYTF
.	TRBJ2-1	TRBV7-8	.	TGTGCCAGCAGCCCTAAACGGGAGCAGTTCTTC	CASSPKREQFF
.	TRBJ2-2	TRBV14	TRBD2	TGTGCCAGCAGCCAAGAGGGGCGGCTAGCGGGAGGAGTCGGGGAGCTGTTTTTT	CASSQEGRLAGGVGELFF
.	TRBJ2-7	TRBV2	.	TGTGCCAGCAGGATGGAGTCCTACGAGCAGTACTTC	CASRMESYEQYF
.	TRBJ2-5	TRBV4-1	TRBD2	TGCGCCAGCAGCCACGTCCCGGGGGGAGAGACCCAGTACTTC	CASSHVPGGETQYF
.	TRBJ2-7	TRBV5-1	.	TGCGCCAGCAGCTTGGAGGTTAACTACGAGCAGTACTTC	CASSLEVNYEQYF
.	TRBJ2-5	TRBV11-2	.	TGTGCCAGCAGCTTAGAGGCAGGGGTTCGGCAAGAGACCCAGTACTTC	CASSLEAGVRQETQYF
.	TRBJ1-2	TRBV7-2	.	TGTGCCAGCAGCCAGACCACCTATGGCTACACCTTC	CASSQTTYGYTF
.	TRBJ1-2	TRBV5-1	.	TGCGCCAGCAGCTTGACCTGGGAAGCTAACTATGGCTACACCTTC	CASSLTWEANYGYTF
.	TRBJ2-2	TRBV5-1	TRBD2	TGCGCCAGCAGCTTTGGCCTAGCGGGAGAGACCGGGGAGCTGTTTTTT	CASSFGLAGETGELFF
.	TRBJ2-1	TRBV7-5	.	TGTGCCAGAAGCCCGAAGAGGGAATCCTACAATGAGCAGTTCTTC	CARSPKRESYNEQFF
once	TRBJ2-7	TRBV7-9	.	TGTGCCAGCAGCCCACCGTTTGGGGAGCAGTACTTC	CASSPPFGEQYF
.	TRBJ2-7	TRBV5-1	.	TGCGCCAGCAGCTACAGTGGGGAGCAGTACTTC	CASSYSGEQYF
.	TRBJ2-3	TRBV11-2	.	TGTGCCAGCAGCTTCTACACAGATACGCAGTATTTT	CASSFYTDTQYF
.	TRBJ1-5	TRBV5-5	.	TGTGCCAGTAACCCGGGTCGGGGAGTTGGTCAGCCCCAGCATTTT	CASNPGRGVGQPQHF
.	TRBJ1-2	TRBV27	.	TGTGCCAGCAGTTTCTCCCTAAAAAACCCGGGCTACACCTTC	CASSFSLKNPGYTF
.	TRBJ2-3	TRBV7-9	TRBD2	TGTGCCAGCAGCTTAGTTAGCGGGGTCACAGATACGCAGTATTTT	CASSLVSGVTDTQYF
.	TRBJ2-3	TRBV6-1	.	TGTGCCACCACCTACAGAGGCACAGATACGCAGTATTTT	CATTYRGTDTQYF
.	TRBJ2-1	TRBV7-7	TRBD1	TGTGCCAGCAGCCCGGGACAGGAGTACAATGAGCAGTTCTTC	CASSPGQEYNEQFF
.	TRBJ2-7	TRBV7-8	TRBD1	TGTGCCAGCAGCTTAGCCGGGACAGTCTCCTACGAGCAGTACTTC	CASSLAGTVSYEQYF
.	TRBJ1-5	TRBV30	TRBD1	TGTGCCGGTGGACAGGGTGATAGCAATCAGCCCCAGCATTTT	CAGGQGDSNQPQHF
.	TRBJ2-5	TRBV15	TRBD2	TGTGCCACCAGCAAAGGGACTAGCGGGACCGAGACCCAGTACTTC	CATSKGTSGTETQYF
.	TRBJ1-2	TRBV6-5	.	TGTGCCAGCAGTTACTCCGGTGGTAGGGCCCTTTATGGCTACACCTTC	CASSYSGGRALYGYTF
.	TRBJ1-2	TRBV21-1	.	TGTGCCAGCAGCAAAATGGAAGGGGACAGGGAAAACTATGGCTACACCTTC	CASSKMEGDRENYGYTF
.	TRBJ2-7	TRBV28	TRBD1	TGTGCCAGCAGTTTATACAGGGGGCTCTACGAGCAGTACTTC	CASSLYRGLYEQYF